This T cell receptor beta chain comes out of a study of T cells after yellow fever vaccination. Trimming took 5 bases from V and 4 from J, leaving 23 bases between them. The CDR3 totals 17 residues. CDR1 and CDR2 (germline): SGHAT, FQNNGV. Comment on this clonotype: Its antigen is as yet unknown.

The study, taken as a whole, reports: Although most clonotypes did not, a small share appeared in both CD4 and CD8 compartments. Repertoires obtained by FACS sorting could include abundant clonotypes that entered as contaminants from the bulk population.

Template switching by 5'RACE produced TCR cDNA, adding a universal primer site and UMIs. In TCRdb, the 5' RACE reads were re-called with MiXCR into one record per CDR3 protein. This repertoire shows approximately 330,000 distinct CDR3 sequences, approximately 12% found once; its top ten account for about 3%. Sequencing used CD4+ T cells sorted from PBMCs, obtained 15 days after the yellow fever booster vaccination. The chain uses TRBV11-2 and TRBJ2-5, with D perhaps TRBD1 (6 bases). This clonotype originated in a man aged 18 to 35 who received the YFV17D yellow fever vaccine. This chain's CDR3 is CASSVGATAPDIETQYF. The CDR3 DNA reads TGTGCCAGCAGCGTGGGGGCGACAGCTCCGGACATAGAGACCCAGTACTTC.